A single sample gave rise to the 31 T cell receptor beta chains below, sequenced in a study of shared clonotypes between healthy human individuals. Repertoires were generated with immunoSEQ multiplex PCR, while TCRdb's copy carries only in-frame clones and drops some. This sample has 1.6 million or so clones, with approximately 98.5% found just once. The material sequenced was naive CD4+ T cells sorted from blood. The subset here: CD45RA+ positively selected. The receptors were gathered from a young man in good health.

This clone was observed a single time. The chain employs TRBV5-4 and TRBJ2-7; D may be TRBD2 (5 bases). V dropped 0 bases and J dropped 2 bases, with 12 bases sitting between them. From germline, CDR1 is SGHNT and CDR2 YYREEE (reference sequence). This CDR3 is built from 15 residues. CDR3 sequence: CASSLAGNPAYEQYF. CDR3 sequence (DNA): TGTGCCAGCAGCTTGGCCGGGAACCCGGCCTACGAGCAGTACTTC.

The chain is built from TRBV4-1 and TRBJ1-5, with a tentative D call TRBD1 (5 bases). V was shortened by 4 bases and J by 5 bases, with 12 bases between the two germline ends. Looked up from germline, CDR1 is MGHRA and CDR2 is YSYEKL. The CDR3 has 14 residues. CDR3 sequence: CASSLFRDYQPQHF. The CDR3 DNA reads TGCGCCAGCAGCCTTTTCCGGGACTATCAGCCCCAGCATTTT.

The rearrangement uses TRBV29-1 and TRBJ2-5; D possibly corresponds to TRBD1 (5 bases). Deletions cut 4 bases from V and 5 bases from J, with 8 bases between. The CDR3 loop spans 11 amino acids. Germline V gene data show CDR1 as SQVTM and CDR2 as ANQGSEA. CDR3 protein: CSVVGPETQYF. In DNA, the CDR3 is TGCAGCGTTGTGGGGCCGGAGACCCAGTACTTC.

On this clone: The sample has other DNA sequences that encode this CDR3 too. The V and J genes are TRBV20-1 and TRBJ2-1, with unresolved D. Trimming stripped 0 bases from V and 7 bases from J, with 1 base between. The CDR3 runs 10 residues. Germline V gene data show CDR1 as DFQATT and CDR2 as SNEGSKA (reference sequence). The CDR3 reads CSARENEQFF. The CDR3 nucleotides are TGCAGTGCTAGAGAAAATGAGCAGTTCTTC.

This chain links TRBV7-2 with TRBJ2-1; D is undetermined. CDR1 is SGHTA and CDR2 is FQGNSA in the germline V gene. V lost 2 bases and J lost 16, with 12 bases in between. CDR3 length equals 11 residues. CDR3 nucleotides: TGTGCCAGCAGCTTATTGGCAGTGCCCTTCTTC. Translation gives CASSLLAVPFF.

V and J are TRBV7-9 and TRBJ1-4; 8 nucleotides match TRBD1. This CDR3 spans 15 amino acids. Losses at the gene ends were 5 bases for V and 6 bases for J; bases not matched to a gene: 8. Per the germline V gene, CDR1 is SEHNR and CDR2 is FQNEAQ (reference sequence). As DNA, the CDR3 is TGTGCCAGCAGCAAAAGACAGGGGTTGGATGAAAAACTGTTTTTT. Its protein is CASSKRQGLDEKLFF.

The V and J genes are TRBV7-2 and TRBJ2-7, with 9 bases lining up with TRBD1. Unmatched junction bases numbered 3, after V lost 1 base and J lost 2 bases. Germline V gives CDR1 SGHTA, CDR2 FQGNSA. This CDR3 is built from 15 residues. The CDR3 DNA is TGTGCCAGCAGCTTAGATCGGGACAGGGCCTACGAGCAGTACTTC. Translating it yields CASSLDRDRAYEQYF.

The rearrangement uses TRBV5-4 and TRBJ2-1; D possibly corresponds to TRBD1 (5 bases). Between the trimmed V and J ends, which lost 6 bases and 7 bases, there was a span of 20 bases. This CDR3 is built from 15 residues. Germline V gene sequence: CDR1 SGHNT, CDR2 YYREEE (reference sequence). CDR3 in DNA: TGTGCCAGCACCCAAAGCAGGGCAGGTGGGAATGAGCAGTTCTTC. It encodes CASTQSRAGGNEQFF.

The chain is built from TRBV1 and TRBJ2-3; the table's D gene call, TRBD2, was not cross checked with the DNA. TRBV1 counts as a pseudogene. CDR3 length: 16 residues. CDR3 region: CTSSQALAGGTDTQYF. The CDR3 nucleotides are TGCACCAGCAGCCAGGCACTAGCGGGAGGTACCGATACGCAGTATTTT.

This clone came up once. The chain uses TRBV7-9 and TRBJ1-1; D remains ambiguous. V was shortened by 5 bases and J by 8 bases, with 6 bases between the two germline ends. In germline, CDR1 is SEHNR, CDR2 FQNEAQ (reference sequence). The CDR3 spans 10 residues. The CDR3 DNA reads TGTGCCAGCAGCGGAGGAGAAGCTTTCTTT. Its translation is CASSGGEAFF.

With regard to this clone: The same CDR3 is also encoded by other DNA sequences in this sample. The chain is built from TRBV9 and TRBJ2-7, with D tentatively TRBD1 or TRBD2 (5 bases each). Trimming took off 2 bases at V and 2 bases at J, with 11 bases between the two ends. Germline CDR1 reads SGDLS; CDR2 reads YYNGEE. CDR3 length: 14 amino acids. CDR3 sequence: CASSVGTEPYEQYF. CDR3 nucleotide sequence: TGTGCCAGCAGCGTTGGGACGGAGCCCTACGAGCAGTACTTC.

This chain links TRBV7-9 with TRBJ1-2; D gene uncertain. Trimming removed 3 bases from V and 8 bases from J, with 19 bases in between. Germline V gene sequence: CDR1 SEHNR, CDR2 FQNEAQ (reference sequence). The CDR3 covers 15 residues. CDR3 protein: CASSFPGVGIKGYTF. The CDR3 region has the DNA TGTGCCAGCAGCTTCCCGGGTGTTGGTATCAAGGGCTACACCTTC.

The chain combines TRBV23-1 with TRBJ2-5; TRBD1 might be the D (5 bases). TRBV23-1 is an ORF, and what it does is uncertain. Trimming removed 3 bases at V and 12 bases at J, with 14 bases between. The CDR3 spans 12 residues. The CDR3 DNA reads as TGCGCCAGCAGTCAGGAAGAGGACATAAAGTACTTC. Translation: CASSQEEDIKYF.

The rearrangement joins TRBV27 to TRBJ2-1; TRBD1 is a possible D gene (6 bases). V was trimmed by 10 bases and J by 2 bases, leaving 27 bases between them. This CDR3 contains 18 residues. Germline assignment: CDR1 MNHEY and CDR2 SMNVEV (reference sequence). CDR3: CANRKPGQPPFPYNEQFF. The CDR3 DNA is TGTGCCAACCGAAAACCCGGACAGCCCCCCTTCCCCTACAATGAGCAGTTCTTC.

The chain recombines TRBV7-2 with TRBJ2-3, with D perhaps TRBD2 (5 bases). Germline V CDR1 and CDR2: SGHTA, FQGNSA. V lost 3 bases, J lost 1 base, and 11 bases lay in between. The CDR3 extends over 15 amino acids. CDR3 DNA: TGTGCCAGCAGCTTTCGGGGAATGGGCACAGATACGCAGTATTTT. This sequence encodes CASSFRGMGTDTQYF.

The chain combines TRBV18 with TRBJ1-1; D might be TRBD1 (6 bases). CDR1 is KGHSH and CDR2 is LQKENI in the germline V gene. V was shortened by 6 bases and J by 1 base, with 12 bases between the two germline ends. This CDR3 contains 14 residues. The CDR3 DNA is TGTGCCAGCTCTAAGACAGGAAAGAACACTGAAGCTTTCTTT. Its protein is CASSKTGKNTEAFF.

This sequence joins TRBV2 and TRBJ1-2; unclear D gene. The CDR3 runs 15 residues. The germline CDR1 and CDR2 sequences are SNHLY and FYNNEI. Trimming removed 8 bases at V and 3 bases at J, with 19 bases between. CDR3 coding DNA: TGTGCCAGCGGCACCCCGCGACCAATGGACTATGGCTACACCTTC. Translating gives CASGTPRPMDYGYTF.

V gene TRBV10-3 combines with J gene TRBJ1-1; TRBD1 might be the D (5 bases). CDR1 is ENHRY and CDR2 is SYGVKD in the germline V gene. The length of the CDR3 is 14 residues. The V gene lost 6 bases and the J gene lost 1 base, with 12 bases spanning the gap. The DNA of the CDR3 is TGTGCCATCAGATGGGACGTCGGGAACACTGAAGCTTTCTTT. This gives the protein CAIRWDVGNTEAFF.

This clone has only one observation. The CDR3 DNA follows: TGTGCCAGCAGATCGGGCTATGGCTACACCTTC. Amino acids: CASRSGYGYTF. V and J are TRBV28 and TRBJ1-2; D is undetermined. Trimming took off 6 bases at V and 4 bases at J, with 6 bases between the two ends. This CDR3 has 11 residues. The germline gives CDR1 MDHEN, CDR2 SYDVKM.

The chain uses TRBV27 and TRBJ2-5; 8 bases agree with TRBD1. The CDR3 is 15 residues long. V lost 5 bases, J lost 4 bases, and 9 bases stayed unmatched. Germline CDR1 reads MNHEY; CDR2 reads SMNVEV (reference sequence). CDR3 amino acids: CASSLTGQGRETQYF. CDR3 nucleotide sequence: TGTGCCAGCAGTCTAACCGGACAGGGTAGAGAGACCCAGTACTTC.

In regard to this clone: Its ends do not fully match the called genes, so a read error is possible. This sequence joins TRBV7-7 and TRBJ2-7; the D gene could be TRBD1 or TRBD2 (5 bases each). Germline V gene lookup returns CDR1 SSHAT and CDR2 FNYEAQ (reference sequence). CDR3 size: 12 residues. CDR3 loop: CASSPGPGEQYF. The CDR3 coding sequence is TGTGCTAGCAGCCCGGGACCAGGGGAGCAGTACTTC.

The genes are TRBV27 and TRBJ1-2; tentative D call: TRBD1 (5 bases). Germline V gene data show CDR1 as MNHEY and CDR2 as SMNVEV (reference sequence). V was pared by 3 bases and J by 0 bases, with 11 bases between. This CDR3 comprises 15 residues. CDR3 coding DNA: TGTGCCAGCAGTTTTTTGGGACGGACTAACTATGGCTACACCTTC. Translating gives CASSFLGRTNYGYTF.

The V and J genes are TRBV5-1 and TRBJ2-7; no reliable D call. V gave up 0 bases and J gave up 6 bases, with 10 bases separating them. CDR1 SGHRS and CDR2 YFSETQ come from the germline V gene. This CDR3 spans 13 amino acids. CDR3 amino acids: CASSLEDRREQYF. CDR3 nucleotides: TGCGCCAGCAGCTTGGAGGACCGTCGCGAGCAGTACTTC.

Only one count was recorded for this clone. The V and J genes are TRBV5-4 and TRBJ2-7; 13 bases are shared with TRBD2. Germline values: CDR1 SGHNT, CDR2 YYREEE (reference sequence). The trim removed 4 bases at V and 4 bases at J, leaving 14 bases unmatched. This CDR3 comprises 18 residues. The DNA for the CDR3 is TGTGCCAGCAGCCCAGACGGACTAGCGGGAGACCGGGGGTACGAGCAGTACTTC. Protein product: CASSPDGLAGDRGYEQYF.

The chain combines TRBV5-8 with TRBJ2-1, with TRBD2 matching over 13 bases. Germline CDR1 is SGHTS and CDR2 is YDEGEE. Unmatched junction bases numbered 8, after V lost 4 bases and J lost 10 bases. This CDR3 region has 15 residues. The CDR3 coding sequence is TGTGCCAGCAGCCATGGACTAGCGGGAGTTCAAGAGCAGTTCTTC. Protein product: CASSHGLAGVQEQFF.

The chain is built from TRBV29-1 and TRBJ2-3; D is ambiguous. Germline V gene data show CDR1 as SQVTM and CDR2 as ANQGSEA. CDR3 length: 13 amino acids. The ends were cut back, 3 bases at V and 6 bases at J, with 13 bases in the middle. The CDR3 DNA is TGCAGCGTTGACGCCTTGGGGTGGGATACGCAGTATTTT. Its protein is CSVDALGWDTQYF.

The CDR3 region is CASGKSGSKRGYNEQFF. The CDR3 region has the DNA TGTGCCAGCGGCAAGTCAGGGTCCAAGCGGGGGTACAATGAGCAGTTCTTC. The J gene is TRBJ2-1, the V gene TRBV5-6, with TRBD2 identical over 8 bases. The V and J ends lost 7 bases and 4 bases, in that order; junction bases with no gene match: 16. The CDR3 has 17 residues. CDR1 SGHDT and CDR2 YYEEEE come from the germline V gene.

The rearrangement links TRBV7-2 to TRBJ2-1, with D tentatively TRBD2 (5 bases). Trimming pared 5 bases from V and 5 bases from J, leaving 19 bases between. There are 16 residues in the CDR3. Germline-derived CDR1 and CDR2 are SGHTA and FQGNSA. The CDR3 DNA follows: TGTGCCAGCAGCGTCCCACTAGGAGGCGCGAACAATGAGCAGTTCTTC. Protein sequence: CASSVPLGGANNEQFF.

This chain links TRBV19 with TRBJ2-1, with 7 bases aligning to TRBD2. Germline values: CDR1 LNHDA, CDR2 SQIVND (reference sequence). Unmatched junction bases numbered 9, after V lost 6 bases and J lost 4 bases. There are 15 residues in the CDR3. CDR3 in amino acids: CASRASGEGYNEQFF. For the CDR3, the DNA is TGTGCCAGTAGGGCGTCCGGGGAGGGATACAATGAGCAGTTCTTC.

On this clone: Other DNA variants within this sample encode the same CDR3. J is TRBJ2-7 and V is TRBV20-1; possibly TRBD2 for D (6 bases). V lost 3 bases and J 3 bases, leaving 6 bases between the germline ends. CDR1 DFQATT and CDR2 SNEGSKA come from the germline V gene (reference sequence). This CDR3 region has 11 residues. The CDR3 spells CSARGGYEQYF. The CDR3 DNA follows: TGCAGTGCTAGGGGGGGCTACGAGCAGTACTTC.

This rearrangement joins TRBV11-2 to TRBJ2-1; TRBD2 agrees at 9 bases. The trim removed 11 bases at V and 10 bases at J, leaving 15 bases unmatched. Germline V gene data show CDR1 as SGHAT and CDR2 as FQNNGV. CDR3 length equals 14 residues. The CDR3 DNA sequence: TGTGCCTCTGTAGTAGGCGGGAGGGCGGGGGAGCAGTTCTTC. Amino acids: CASVVGGRAGEQFF.